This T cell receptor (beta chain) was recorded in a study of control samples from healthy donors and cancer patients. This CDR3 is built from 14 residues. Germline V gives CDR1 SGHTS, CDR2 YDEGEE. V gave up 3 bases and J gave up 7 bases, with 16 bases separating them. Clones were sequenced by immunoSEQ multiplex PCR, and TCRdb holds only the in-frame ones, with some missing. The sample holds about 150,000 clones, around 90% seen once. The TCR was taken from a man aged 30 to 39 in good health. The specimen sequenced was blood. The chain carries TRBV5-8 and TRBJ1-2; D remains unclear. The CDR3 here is CASSYLEGYGGYTF. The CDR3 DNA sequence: TGTGCCAGCAGCTACTTGGAGGGCTACGGTGGCTACACCTTC. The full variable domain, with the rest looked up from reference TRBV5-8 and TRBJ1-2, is EAGVTQSPTHLIKTRGQQATLRCSPISGHTSVYWYQQALGLGLQFLLWYDEGEERNRGNFPPRFSGRQFPNYSSELNVNALELEDSALYLCASSYLEGYGGYTFGSGTRLTVV.